Listed here are 12 T cell receptor beta chains from one sample, sequenced in a study of a mutant IDH1 vaccine in newly diagnosed glioma (dated by TCRdb to the early 2020s). Antigen specificity for these receptors is unknown. What this sample's time point label stands for: week 35, safety follow-up. Each vaccine dose was 300 ug of a 20-mer mutant IDH1 peptide in Montanide, given subcutaneously with topical imiquimod. The library was obtained by the immunoSEQ multiplex PCR assay. This is the immuneACCESS table as TCRdb keeps it, with only in-frame sequences that have V and J called. A part of the clones is gone; compared with another copy, unresolved V genes explain less than half, and the rest is unexplained. For this sample there are 69,000 or so clones; more than 85% appear just once. The top ten clones comprise 2% to 2.5% of the sample. Source: PBMCs, taken from a glioma patient whose treatment included an IDH1 peptide vaccine. The receptors stem from a young man with glioma.

The genes are TRBV4-3 and TRBJ1-2; 7 bases fit TRBD1. The J segment lost 8 bases and the V segment lost 0 bases, leaving 12 bases of the junction unmatched. CDR3 length equals 16 residues. Germline CDR1 reads LGHNA; CDR2 reads YSLEER. CDR3 nucleotides: TGCGCCAGCAGCCAAGATCCCCAGGGGGGCGGCGTAGGCTACACCTTC. Translation: CASSQDPQGGGVGYTF.

The gene calls are TRBV6-4 and TRBJ1-3, with D tentatively TRBD1 (5 bases). Germline-derived CDR1 and CDR2 are MRHNA and SNTAGT. The CDR3 consists of 14 residues. Trimming removed 4 bases at V and 6 bases at J, with 13 bases between. The CDR3 coding sequence is TGTGCCAGCAGTGGGGGGGGAGAAGAAAACACCATATATTTT. Amino acids: CASSGGGEENTIYF.

This clone was recorded only once. The chain couples TRBV9 to TRBJ2-6, with TRBD1 identical over 12 bases. The CDR3 is 18 residues long. The V segment lost 3 bases and the J segment 1 base; nucleotides outside the gene matches: 5. Germline-derived CDR1 and CDR2 are SGDLS and YYNGEE. The CDR3 loop reads CASSEGDRGLSGANVLTF. CDR3 in DNA: TGTGCCAGCAGCGAGGGGGACAGGGGGCTTTCTGGGGCCAACGTCCTGACTTTC.

This chain links TRBV7-7 with TRBJ2-3; the D gene is possibly TRBD1 (5 bases). The CDR3 extends over 15 amino acids. Trimming left V 5 bases short and J 3 bases short, with 15 bases between. Per germline, CDR1 SSHAT and CDR2 FNYEAQ (reference sequence). The DNA for the CDR3 is TGTGCCAGCAGCCCCGCCATAGGGGTAACAGATACGCAGTATTTT. Its protein is CASSPAIGVTDTQYF.

J is TRBJ2-1 and V is TRBV6-1; D is undetermined. This CDR3 is 13 amino acids long. Germline CDR1 reads MNHNS; CDR2 reads SASEGT. Trimming stripped 2 bases from V and 7 bases from J, with 9 bases between. The CDR3 sequence: CASSESGVNEQFF. CDR3 coding DNA: TGTGCCAGCAGTGAATCGGGTGTGAATGAGCAGTTCTTC.

The chain joins TRBV5-8 to TRBJ2-2; the D gene is possibly TRBD2 (5 bases). V lost 4 bases, J lost 8 bases, and 12 bases lay in between. Germline lookup yields CDR1 SGHTS and CDR2 YDEGEE. The CDR3 loop spans 13 amino acids. The CDR3 is CASSLRTAGELFF. CDR3 nucleotide sequence: TGTGCCAGCAGCCTACGGACTGCTGGGGAGCTGTTTTTT. The full variable domain, rest sourced from reference TRBV5-8 and TRBJ2-2, is EAGVTQSPTHLIKTRGQQATLRCSPISGHTSVYWYQQALGLGLQFLLWYDEGEERNRGNFPPRFSGRQFPNYSSELNVNALELEDSALYLCASSLRTAGELFFGEGSRLTVL.

This chain joins TRBV5-4 and TRBJ2-5, with unresolved D. CDR3 length: 13 amino acids. The germline CDR1 and CDR2 sequences are SGHNT and YYREEE (reference sequence). V lost 0 bases and J lost 6, with 9 bases in between. CDR3 amino acids: CASSLEGVKTQYF. Written as DNA, the CDR3 is TGTGCCAGCAGCTTGGAGGGTGTAAAGACCCAGTACTTC.

The chain combines TRBV6-1 with TRBJ2-3, with 7 bases identical to TRBD1. V lost 1 base and J lost 4; bases outside the gene matches: 8. CDR1 is MNHNS and CDR2 is SASEGT in the germline V gene. The CDR3 runs 16 residues. Here the CDR3 reads CASSEGVTGSSDTQYF. DNA for the CDR3: TGTGCCAGCAGTGAAGGGGTGACAGGGTCGTCAGATACGCAGTATTTT.

The chain joins TRBV10-2 to TRBJ2-2; the match to TRBD2 covers 8 bases. Losses at the gene ends were 4 bases for V and 4 bases for J; bases not matched to a gene: 5. The CDR3 runs 15 residues. Germline CDR1 reads WSHSY; CDR2 reads SAAADI. DNA for the CDR3: TGCGCCAGCAGTGGTCCGCTAGCGGGCACCGGGGAGCTGTTTTTT. Its translation is CASSGPLAGTGELFF.

The chain carries TRBV9 and TRBJ1-2, with a tentative D call TRBD1 (5 bases). Looked up from germline, CDR1 is SGDLS and CDR2 is YYNGEE. This CDR3 is 11 amino acids long. V shed 4 bases and J shed 11 bases, with 12 bases lying between them. The CDR3 is CASSSIGEYTF. As DNA, the CDR3 is TGTGCCAGCAGCTCCATAGGGGAGTACACCTTC.

The V gene is TRBV5-1, the J gene TRBJ2-3; 8 nucleotides line up with TRBD1. The CDR3 sequence is 15 residues long. The germline gives CDR1 SGHRS, CDR2 YFSETQ. V gave up 2 bases and J gave up 3 bases; unmatched junction bases: 5. CDR3 nucleotides: TGCGCCAGCAGCTTTTTGGGACAGGAGACAGATACGCAGTATTTT. Translation: CASSFLGQETDTQYF. Full variable domain (rest looked up from reference TRBV5-1 and TRBJ2-3): KAGVTQTPRYLIKTRGQQVTLSCSPISGHRSVSWYQQTPGQGLQFLFEYFSETQRNKGNFPGRFSGRQFSNSRSEMNVSTLELGDSALYLCASSFLGQETDTQYFGPGTRLTVL.

The chain recombines TRBV4-1 with TRBJ1-1; D gene ambiguous. The CDR3 covers 15 residues. The germline V gene encodes CDR1 MGHRA and CDR2 YSYEKL. Trimming took 0 bases from V and 10 from J, leaving 18 bases between them. In DNA, the CDR3 is TGCGCCAGCAGCCAAGAAAGCGGGCCTTACGAGGGAGCTTTCTTT. It is translated as CASSQESGPYEGAFF.